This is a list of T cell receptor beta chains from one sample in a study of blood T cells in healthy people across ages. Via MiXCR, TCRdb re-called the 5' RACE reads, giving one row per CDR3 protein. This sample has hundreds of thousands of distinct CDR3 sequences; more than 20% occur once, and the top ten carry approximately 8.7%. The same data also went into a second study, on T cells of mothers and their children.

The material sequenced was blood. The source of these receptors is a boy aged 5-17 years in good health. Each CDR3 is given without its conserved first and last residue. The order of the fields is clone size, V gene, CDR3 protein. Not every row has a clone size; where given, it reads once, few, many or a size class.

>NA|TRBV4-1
ASSQEVGTGAYQPRH
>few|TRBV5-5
ASSLSLGVYEQY
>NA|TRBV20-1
SAPKGHPDNVLT
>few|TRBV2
ASSEERKRQPQH
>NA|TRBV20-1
STTGTGKIYGYT
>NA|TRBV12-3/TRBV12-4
ASSPGHHTDTQY
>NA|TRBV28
ASSLCLGLAQHTDTQY
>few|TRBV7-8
ASSAGLAGESIGTYEQY
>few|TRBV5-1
ASSLWQQETQY
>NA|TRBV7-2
ASSLGIVGAKLF
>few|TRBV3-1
ASSLKRGLAGYWSYEQY
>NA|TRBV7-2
ASSSSTPSGSYNEQF
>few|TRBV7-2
ASSLHEEQF
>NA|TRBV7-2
ASSFPPISSAKNIQY
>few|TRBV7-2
ASSFQREGGELF
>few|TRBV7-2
ASSLPGKRTGELF
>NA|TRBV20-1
SATPDSYEQY
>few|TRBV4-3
ASSQESQGISEQY
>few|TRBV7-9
ASSFSVSLDTQY
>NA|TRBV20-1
SAPGARADNEQF
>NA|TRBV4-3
ASSQASGGSGELF
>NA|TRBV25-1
ASSESTRGTGELF
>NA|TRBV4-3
ASSQDGEGSYTYNEQF
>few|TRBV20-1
SAPLQGRGEAF
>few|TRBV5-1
ASSLVTGYYYEQY
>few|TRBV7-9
ASSPDRELSNEQF
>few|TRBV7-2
ASSFLSEQF
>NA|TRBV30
AWSRAAFTDTQY
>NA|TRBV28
ASTPSSRETQY
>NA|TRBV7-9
ASSPWDRDGEQF
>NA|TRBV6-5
ATTGQGKETQY
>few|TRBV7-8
ASSLQAKTIQY
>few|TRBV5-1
ASSLFRTGGTDTQY
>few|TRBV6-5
ASSYTGHNNSPLH
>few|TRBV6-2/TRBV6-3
ASSYHQGASTYEQY
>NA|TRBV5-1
ASSLTVVSGDEQY
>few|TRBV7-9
ASSLGAGGGSYEQY
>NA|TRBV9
ASNRGGGSYNEQF
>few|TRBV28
ASSWVATEQF
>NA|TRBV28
ASSTPIAGGTYNEQF
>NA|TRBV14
ASQRRQGNYNEQF
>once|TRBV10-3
AIIVGNEQF
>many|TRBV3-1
ASSLSSGGATQY
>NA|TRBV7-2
ASSSNGAAGGLF
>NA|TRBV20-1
SASPGGGGPYEQY
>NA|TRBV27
VSSYRAIPHEQY
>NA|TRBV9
ASSVGSHVGNNEQF
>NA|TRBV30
AWSASPAYNEQF
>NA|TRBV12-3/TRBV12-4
ASRGQVRTEAF
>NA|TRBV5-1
ASSLASGAPNYGYT
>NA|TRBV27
ASSRTGVGYGYT
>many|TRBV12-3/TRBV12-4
ASSNRVEGRGNIQY
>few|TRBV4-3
ASSLDRTSSYEQY
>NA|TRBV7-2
ASSSRTGRQY
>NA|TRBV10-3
AISPGGQPQH
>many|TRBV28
ASSSAGGWTDTQY
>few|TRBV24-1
ATSDFVAPDTQY
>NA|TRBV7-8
ASSPGTGAQY
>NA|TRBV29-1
SVEQETQY
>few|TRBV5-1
ASSLVAGDTGELF